This T cell receptor (beta chain) appears in the sequencing data of a study of blood T cell repertoires in COVID-19. Overall study: The cDNA or gDNA used as material had been derived from T cells, B-cell-depleted T cells, or PBMCs.

V shed 6 bases and J shed 6 bases, with 17 bases lying between them. This CDR3 is 15 amino acids long. Germline V gene lookup returns CDR1 LNHNV and CDR2 YYDKDF (reference sequence). Per the study methods: Using reference gene primer amplification, nucleated cell counts were estimated. The data were produced by immunoSEQ multiplex PCR, yet TCRdb's version contains in-frame clones alone and is incomplete. That table is the source of V, J and clone size, and D and trimming were worked out from the DNA. Counted here are around 300,000 clones, more than 80% occurring once; the ten biggest clones make up less than 3%.

The sequenced sample was peripheral blood. The receptor comes from a woman between 25 and 40 years old with active or convalescent COVID-19. This chain joins TRBV15 and TRBJ2-2; D may be TRBD1 (5 bases). In DNA form, the CDR3 reads TGTGCCACCAGAAGCCCCAGGGTATCCGCCGGGGAGCTGTTTTTT. It yields the protein CATRSPRVSAGELFF.